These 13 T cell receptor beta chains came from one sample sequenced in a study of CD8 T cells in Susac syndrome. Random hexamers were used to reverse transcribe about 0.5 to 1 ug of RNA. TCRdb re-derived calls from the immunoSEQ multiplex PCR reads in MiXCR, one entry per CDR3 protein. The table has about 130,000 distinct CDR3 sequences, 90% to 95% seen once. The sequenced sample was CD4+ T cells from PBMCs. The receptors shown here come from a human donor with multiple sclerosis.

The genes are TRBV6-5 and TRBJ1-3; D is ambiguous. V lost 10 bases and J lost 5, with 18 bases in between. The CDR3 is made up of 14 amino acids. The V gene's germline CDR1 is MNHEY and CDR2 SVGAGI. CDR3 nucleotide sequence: TGTGCCACCGGCAGTCAAGACCCTCGAAACACCATATATTTT. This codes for CATGSQDPRNTIYF.

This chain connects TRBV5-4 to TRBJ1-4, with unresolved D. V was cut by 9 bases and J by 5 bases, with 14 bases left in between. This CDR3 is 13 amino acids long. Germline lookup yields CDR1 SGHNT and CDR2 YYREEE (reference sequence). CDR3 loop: CATGRAANEKLFF. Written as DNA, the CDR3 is TGTGCCACCGGACGGGCAGCGAATGAAAAACTGTTTTTT.

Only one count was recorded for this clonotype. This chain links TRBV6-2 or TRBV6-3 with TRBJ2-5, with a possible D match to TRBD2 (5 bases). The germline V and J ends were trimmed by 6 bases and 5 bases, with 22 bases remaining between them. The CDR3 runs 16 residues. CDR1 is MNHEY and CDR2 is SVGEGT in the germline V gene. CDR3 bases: TGTGCCAGCAGGCAGCGGAAGGAGGAGGTTCTTGAGACCCAGTACTTC. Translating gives CASRQRKEEVLETQYF.

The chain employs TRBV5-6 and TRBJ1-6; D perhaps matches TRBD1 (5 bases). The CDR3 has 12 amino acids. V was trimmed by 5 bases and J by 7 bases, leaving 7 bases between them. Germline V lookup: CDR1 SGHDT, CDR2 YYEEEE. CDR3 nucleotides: TGTGCCAGCAGTTCAGGGAATTCACCCCTCCACTTT. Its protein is CASSSGNSPLHF.

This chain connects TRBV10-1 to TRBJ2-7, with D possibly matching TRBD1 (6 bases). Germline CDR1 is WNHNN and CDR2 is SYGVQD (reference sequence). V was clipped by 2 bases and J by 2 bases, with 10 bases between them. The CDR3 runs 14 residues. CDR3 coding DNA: TGCGCCAGCAGTGAGGTACAGGGCCCCTACGAGCAGTACTTC. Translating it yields CASSEVQGPYEQYF.

CDR3 nucleotides: TGTGCCAGCAGCTTAGACTACAGGTCATACGAGCAGTACTTC. Amino acid sequence: CASSLDYRSYEQYF. The rearrangement joins TRBV7-2 to TRBJ2-7; D possibly corresponds to TRBD1 (5 bases). The CDR3 consists of 14 residues. V gave up 1 base and J gave up 4 bases, with 11 bases separating them. Germline CDR1 reads SGHTA; CDR2 reads FQGNSA.

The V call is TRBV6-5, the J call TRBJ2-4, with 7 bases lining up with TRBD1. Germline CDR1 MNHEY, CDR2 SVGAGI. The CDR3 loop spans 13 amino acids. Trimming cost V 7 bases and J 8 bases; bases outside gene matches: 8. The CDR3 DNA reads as TGTGCCAGCAAGGGACAGAGTTTAGACATTCAGTACTTC. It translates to CASKGQSLDIQYF.

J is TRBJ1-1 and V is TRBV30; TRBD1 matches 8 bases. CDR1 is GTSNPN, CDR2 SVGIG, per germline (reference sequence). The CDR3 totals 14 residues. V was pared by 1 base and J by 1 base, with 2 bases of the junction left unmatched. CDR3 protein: CAWSDRGRNTEAFF. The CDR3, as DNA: TGTGCCTGGAGTGACAGGGGGAGGAACACTGAAGCTTTCTTT.

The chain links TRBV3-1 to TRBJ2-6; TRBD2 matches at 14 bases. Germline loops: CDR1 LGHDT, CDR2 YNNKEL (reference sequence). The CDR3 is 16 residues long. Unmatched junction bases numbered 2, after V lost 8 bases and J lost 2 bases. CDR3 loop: CASGGLAGAGANVLTF. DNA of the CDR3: TGTGCCAGCGGGGGACTAGCGGGAGCTGGGGCCAACGTCCTGACTTTC.

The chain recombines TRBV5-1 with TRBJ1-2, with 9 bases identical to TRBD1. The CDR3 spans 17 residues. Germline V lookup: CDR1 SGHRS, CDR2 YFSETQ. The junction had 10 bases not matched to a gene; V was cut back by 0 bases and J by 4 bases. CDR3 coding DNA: TGCGCCAGCAGCTTGGGTTTGGACAGGGGAAAAACCTATGGCTACACCTTC. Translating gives CASSLGLDRGKTYGYTF.

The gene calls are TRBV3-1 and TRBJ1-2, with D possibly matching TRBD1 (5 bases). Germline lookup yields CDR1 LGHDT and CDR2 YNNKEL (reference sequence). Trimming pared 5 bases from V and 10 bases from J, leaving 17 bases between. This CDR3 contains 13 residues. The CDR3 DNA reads TGTGCCAGCAGCTTCAGGGCAGTCGACGTCTACACCTTC. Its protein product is CASSFRAVDVYTF.

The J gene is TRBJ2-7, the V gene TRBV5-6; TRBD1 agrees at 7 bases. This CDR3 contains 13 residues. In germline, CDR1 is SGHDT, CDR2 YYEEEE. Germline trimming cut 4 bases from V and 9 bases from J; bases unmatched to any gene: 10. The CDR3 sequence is CASSPQGQSSQYF. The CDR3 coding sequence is TGTGCCAGCAGCCCCCAGGGACAGTCGTCGCAGTACTTC.

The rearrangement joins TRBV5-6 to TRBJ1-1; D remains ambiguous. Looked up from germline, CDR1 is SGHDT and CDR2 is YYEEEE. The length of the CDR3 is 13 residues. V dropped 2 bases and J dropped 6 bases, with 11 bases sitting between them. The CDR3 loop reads CASSFERISEAFF. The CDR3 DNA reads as TGTGCCAGCAGCTTCGAGAGGATCTCTGAAGCTTTCTTT.